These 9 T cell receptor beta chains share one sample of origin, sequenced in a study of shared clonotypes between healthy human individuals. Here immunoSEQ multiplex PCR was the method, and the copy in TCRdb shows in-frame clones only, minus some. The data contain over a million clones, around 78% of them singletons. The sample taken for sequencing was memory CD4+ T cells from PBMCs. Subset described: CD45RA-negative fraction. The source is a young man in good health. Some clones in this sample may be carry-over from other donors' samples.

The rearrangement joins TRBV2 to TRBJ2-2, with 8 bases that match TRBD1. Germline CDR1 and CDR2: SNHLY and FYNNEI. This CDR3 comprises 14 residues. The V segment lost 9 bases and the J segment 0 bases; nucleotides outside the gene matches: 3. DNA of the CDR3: TGTGCCAGTACAGGGGGGACGAACACCGGGGAGCTGTTTTTT. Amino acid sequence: CASTGGTNTGELFF.

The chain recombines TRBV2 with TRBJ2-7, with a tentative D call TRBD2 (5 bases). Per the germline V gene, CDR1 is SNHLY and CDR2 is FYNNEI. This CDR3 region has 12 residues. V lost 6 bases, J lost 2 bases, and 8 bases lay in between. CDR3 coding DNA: TGTGCCAGCAGGGAGGAGACCTACGAGCAGTACTTC. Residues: CASREETYEQYF.

CDR3 bases: TGTGCCAGCAGTTCTCGGTGGGAGCTGTTTTTT. It specifies CASSSRWELFF. The V gene is TRBV28, the J gene TRBJ2-2; D call uncertain. The CDR3 spans 11 residues. In germline, CDR1 is MDHEN, CDR2 SYDVKM. The V gene lost 4 bases and the J gene lost 9 bases, with 6 bases spanning the gap.

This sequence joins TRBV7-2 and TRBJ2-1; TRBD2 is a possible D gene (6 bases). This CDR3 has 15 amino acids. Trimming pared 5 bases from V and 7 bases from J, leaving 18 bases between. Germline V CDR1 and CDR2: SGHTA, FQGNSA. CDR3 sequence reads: CASSILAHGANEQFF. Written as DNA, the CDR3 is TGTGCCAGCAGCATACTAGCTCACGGTGCGAATGAGCAGTTCTTC.

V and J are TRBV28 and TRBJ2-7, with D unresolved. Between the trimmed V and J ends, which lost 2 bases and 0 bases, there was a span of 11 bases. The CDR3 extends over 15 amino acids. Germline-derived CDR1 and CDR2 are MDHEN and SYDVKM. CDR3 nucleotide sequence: TGTGCCAGCAGTTTAAGGTGGCAGGCCTCCTACGAGCAGTACTTC. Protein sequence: CASSLRWQASYEQYF.

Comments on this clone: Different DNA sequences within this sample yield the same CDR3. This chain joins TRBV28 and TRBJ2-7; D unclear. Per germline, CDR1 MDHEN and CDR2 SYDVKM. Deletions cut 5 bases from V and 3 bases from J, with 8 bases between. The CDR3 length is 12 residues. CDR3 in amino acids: CASSPRLYEQYF. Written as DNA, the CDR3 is TGTGCCAGCAGTCCCCGACTCTACGAGCAGTACTTC.

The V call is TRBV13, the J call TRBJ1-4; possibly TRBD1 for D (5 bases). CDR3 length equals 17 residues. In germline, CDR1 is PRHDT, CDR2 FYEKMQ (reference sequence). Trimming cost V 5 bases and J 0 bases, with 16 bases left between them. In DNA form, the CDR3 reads TGTGCCAGCAGCATATACGGGGGGGACGCAACTAATGAAAAACTGTTTTTT. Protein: CASSIYGGDATNEKLFF.

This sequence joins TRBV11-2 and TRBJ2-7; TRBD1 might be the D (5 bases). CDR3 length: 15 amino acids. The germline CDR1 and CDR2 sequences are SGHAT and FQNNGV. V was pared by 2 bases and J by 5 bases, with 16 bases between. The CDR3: CASSLMPGSGNEQYF. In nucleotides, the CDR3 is TGTGCCAGCAGCTTAATGCCAGGGTCAGGGAACGAGCAGTACTTC.

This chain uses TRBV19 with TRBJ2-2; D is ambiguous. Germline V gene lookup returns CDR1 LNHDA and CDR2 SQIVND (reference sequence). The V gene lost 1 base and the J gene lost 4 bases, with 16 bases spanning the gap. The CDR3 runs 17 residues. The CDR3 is CASSIGERDTFTGELFF. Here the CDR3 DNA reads TGTGCCAGTAGTATAGGGGAAAGGGATACTTTCACCGGGGAGCTGTTTTTT.